The TCR beta chain described here comes from a study of control samples from healthy donors and cancer patients. Looked up from germline, CDR1 is SQVTM and CDR2 is ANQGSEA. This CDR3 has 14 residues. The ends were cut back, 6 bases at V and 5 bases at J, with 16 bases in the middle. Libraries were prepared by immunoSEQ multiplex PCR; TCRdb keeps only in-frame clonotypes and omits some of them. This table has roughly 150,000 clones, approximately 93% appearing once. Sequences were obtained from blood. The rearrangement joins TRBV29-1 to TRBJ1-4; D possibly corresponds to TRBD1 (6 bases). The source is a man between 18 and 29 years old in good health. The CDR3 protein is CSVQGQLRNEKLFF. The DNA of the CDR3 is TGCAGCGTACAAGGACAGTTAAGAAATGAAAAACTGTTTTTT.